The 9 T cell receptor beta chains below were found in one sample sequenced in a study of blood T cell repertoires in COVID-19. This table comes from immunoSEQ multiplex PCR, and its TCRdb copy is limited to in-frame clones, with some not included. Of roughly 250,000 clones in the sample, over 75% are singletons; the top ten hold approximately 9%. The material sequenced was peripheral blood. Receptor source: a human donor in a cohort sampled during active COVID-19.

As concerns this clone: The identical CDR3 is also encoded by other nucleotide sequences in the sample. The CDR3 nucleotides are TGTGCCAGCAGCTTCGGACAGCAAAACACTGAAGCTTTCTTT. It specifies CASSFGQQNTEAFF. V gene TRBV7-9 combines with J gene TRBJ1-1; D perhaps matches TRBD1 (6 bases). Trimming shortened V by 3 bases and J by 2 bases, and 10 bases separated the two germline ends. CDR1 and CDR2 from the germline V gene are SEHNR and FQNEAQ (reference sequence). The CDR3 totals 14 residues.

The V and J genes are TRBV5-5 and TRBJ2-5; D is unresolved. The length of the CDR3 is 14 residues. The V gene lost 4 bases and the J gene lost 9 bases, with 19 bases spanning the gap. Germline V lookup: CDR1 SGHKS, CDR2 YYEKEE (reference sequence). The CDR3 loop reads CASSQDWVRPAQYF. DNA of the CDR3: TGTGCCAGCAGCCAGGATTGGGTAAGACCGGCCCAGTACTTC.

The chain carries TRBV5-5 and TRBJ2-7; perhaps TRBD2 as D (7 bases). The ends were cut back, 0 bases at V and 3 bases at J, with 13 bases in the middle. The CDR3 has 15 residues. CDR1 and CDR2 (germline): SGHKS, YYEKEE (reference sequence). This CDR3 is CASSLVGGHRYEQYF. The CDR3 nucleotides are TGTGCCAGCAGCTTGGTGGGGGGGCACCGCTACGAGCAGTACTTC.

This clone appeared a single time. The CDR3 loop is CASSSTGTIETQYF. The CDR3 region has the DNA TGTGCCAGCAGCTCCACAGGGACCATCGAGACCCAGTACTTC. The chain recombines TRBV7-9 with TRBJ2-5; possible D gene TRBD1, 6 bases. Germline loops: CDR1 SEHNR, CDR2 FQNEAQ (reference sequence). This CDR3 comprises 14 residues. The V end lost 4 bases, the J end lost 5 bases, and 14 bases lay between the germline ends. Filled out from reference TRBV7-9 and TRBJ2-5, the complete variable domain reads DTGVSQNPRHKITKRGQNVTFRCDPISEHNRLYWYRQTLGQGPEFLTYFQNEAQLEKSRLLSDRFSAERPKGSFSTLEIQRTEQGDSAMYLCASSSTGTIETQYFGPGTRLLVL.

The chain combines TRBV19 with TRBJ1-1; 8 bases align to TRBD1. Per germline, CDR1 LNHDA and CDR2 SQIVND (reference sequence). This CDR3 is 15 amino acids long. V was pared by 5 bases and J by 1 base, with 6 bases of the junction left unmatched. The CDR3 is CASSVRQGTNTEAFF. The CDR3 DNA reads TGTGCCAGTAGTGTACGACAGGGGACGAACACTGAAGCTTTCTTT. Full variable domain (outside the CDR3, taken from reference TRBV19 and TRBJ1-1): DGGITQSPKYLFRKEGQNVTLSCEQNLNHDAMYWYRQDPGQGLRLIYYSQIVNDFQKGDIAEGYSVSREKKESFPLTVTSAQKNPTAFYLCASSVRQGTNTEAFFGQGTRLTVV.

CDR3 protein: CASRDSGSTEAFF. In DNA, the CDR3 is TGTGCCAGCAGGGACAGTGGGAGCACTGAAGCTTTCTTT. The rearrangement joins TRBV6-1 to TRBJ1-1; possible D gene TRBD1, 6 bases. CDR1 is MNHNS, CDR2 SASEGT, per germline. V was clipped by 6 bases and J by 4 bases, with 12 bases between them. The CDR3 runs to 13 residues.

V gene TRBV16 combines with J gene TRBJ2-1; D not resolved. V was pared by 0 bases and J by 0 bases, with 9 bases between. Per the germline V gene, CDR1 is KGHSY and CDR2 is FQNENV. The CDR3 loop spans 16 amino acids. The DNA of the CDR3 is TGTGCCAGCAGCCAATCGGTCCGGAGCTCCTACAATGAGCAGTTCTTC. Its protein product is CASSQSVRSSYNEQFF.

The chain links TRBV5-1 to TRBJ2-5, with TRBD1 matching 10 bases. After removal of 3 bases from V and 4 bases from J, the junction contained 9 bases not matched to a gene. Per germline, CDR1 SGHRS and CDR2 YFSETQ. The CDR3 extends over 16 amino acids. The CDR3 reads CASSSRQGALGETQYF. The CDR3 nucleotides read TGCGCCAGCAGCTCTCGACAGGGGGCGCTTGGAGAGACCCAGTACTTC.

The chain uses TRBV15 and TRBJ2-7, with 8 bases fitting TRBD1. V lost 5 bases, J lost 5 bases, and 8 bases stayed unmatched. Germline CDR1 LNHNV, CDR2 YYDKDF (reference sequence). The CDR3 sequence is 14 residues long. CDR3 DNA sequence: TGTGCCACCAGCCCGAGGACAGGGAGGCACGAGCAGTACTTC. Translated: CATSPRTGRHEQYF.